The present entry profiles one T cell receptor (beta chain) with its context. TCRdb reprocessed the 5' RACE reads, keeping one entry per CDR3 protein, no DNA. This sample's clone table lists about 410,000 distinct CDR3 sequences. These data are taken from a study of T cells expressing NK-cell markers. Germline assignment: CDR1 SGHTS and CDR2 YDEGEE. The CDR3 contains 15 residues. This rearrangement joins TRBV5-8 to TRBJ2-3; TCRdb's D call of TRBD2 is untestable without DNA. Sequencing was performed on blood T cells: a sorted CD56 or NKG2C T cell subset, CD4+ or CD8+ T cells, or bulk PBMC T cells (not recorded which). The TCR sequence derives from a woman aged 45-65 years in good health. CDR3 protein: CASSLRGLFTDTQYF.